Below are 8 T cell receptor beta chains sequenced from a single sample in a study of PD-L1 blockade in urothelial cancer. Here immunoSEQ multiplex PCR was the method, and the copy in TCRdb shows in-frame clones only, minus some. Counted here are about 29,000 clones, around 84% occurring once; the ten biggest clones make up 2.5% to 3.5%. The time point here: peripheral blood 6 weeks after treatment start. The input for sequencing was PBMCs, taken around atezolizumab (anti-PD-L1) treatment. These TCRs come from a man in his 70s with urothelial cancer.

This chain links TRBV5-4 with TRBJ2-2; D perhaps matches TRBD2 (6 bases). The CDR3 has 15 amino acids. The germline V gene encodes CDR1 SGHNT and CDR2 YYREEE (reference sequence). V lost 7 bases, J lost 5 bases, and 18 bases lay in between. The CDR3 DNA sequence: TGTGCCAGCCGCCTGGCGGAGGGCGGGACCGGGGAGCTGTTTTTT. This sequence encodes CASRLAEGGTGELFF.

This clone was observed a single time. For the CDR3, the DNA is TGCGCCAGCAGCCCCACCGGGACAAACACAGATACGCAGTATTTT. Translation: CASSPTGTNTDTQYF. V usage is TRBV5-1 and J usage is TRBJ2-3; the D gene is possibly TRBD1 (6 bases). V dropped 4 bases and J dropped 2 bases, with 14 bases sitting between them. CDR1 and CDR2 (germline): SGHRS, YFSETQ. This CDR3 is built from 15 residues.

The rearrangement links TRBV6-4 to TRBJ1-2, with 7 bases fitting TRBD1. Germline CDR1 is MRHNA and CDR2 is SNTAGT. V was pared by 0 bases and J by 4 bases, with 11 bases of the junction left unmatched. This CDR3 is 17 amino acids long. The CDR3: CASSDSLNRGLGYGYTF. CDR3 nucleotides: TGTGCCAGCAGTGACTCTCTTAACAGGGGATTAGGCTATGGCTACACCTTC.

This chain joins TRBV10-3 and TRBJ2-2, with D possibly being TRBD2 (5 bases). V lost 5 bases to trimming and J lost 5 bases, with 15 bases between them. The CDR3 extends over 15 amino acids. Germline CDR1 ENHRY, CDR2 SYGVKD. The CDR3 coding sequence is TGTGCCATCAGTACAGATAGCGTGCCAACCGGGGAGCTGTTTTTT. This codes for CAISTDSVPTGELFF.

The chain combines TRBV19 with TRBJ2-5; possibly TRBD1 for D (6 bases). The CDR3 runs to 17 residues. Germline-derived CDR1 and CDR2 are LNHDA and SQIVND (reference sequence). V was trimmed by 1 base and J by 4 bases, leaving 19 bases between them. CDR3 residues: CASSIGGRGRSSETQYF. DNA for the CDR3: TGTGCCAGTAGTATAGGGGGCAGGGGACGATCCTCAGAGACCCAGTACTTC. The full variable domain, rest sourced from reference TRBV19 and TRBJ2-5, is DGGITQSPKYLFRKEGQNVTLSCEQNLNHDAMYWYRQDPGQGLRLIYYSQIVNDFQKGDIAEGYSVSREKKESFPLTVTSAQKNPTAFYLCASSIGGRGRSSETQYFGPGTRLLVL.

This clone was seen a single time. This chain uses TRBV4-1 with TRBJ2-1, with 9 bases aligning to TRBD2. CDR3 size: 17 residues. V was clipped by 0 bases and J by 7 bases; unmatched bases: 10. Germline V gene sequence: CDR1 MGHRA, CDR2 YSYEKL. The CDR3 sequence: CASSQDGRGGARNEQFF. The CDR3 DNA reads TGCGCCAGCAGCCAAGATGGGCGCGGGGGGGCACGGAATGAGCAGTTCTTC.

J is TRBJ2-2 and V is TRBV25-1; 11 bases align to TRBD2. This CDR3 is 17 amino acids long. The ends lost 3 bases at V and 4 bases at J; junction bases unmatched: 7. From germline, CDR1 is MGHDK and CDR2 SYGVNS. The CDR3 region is CASSDRLAGGGTGELFF. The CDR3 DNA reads TGTGCCAGCAGTGACCGGCTAGCGGGAGGCGGCACCGGGGAGCTGTTTTTT.

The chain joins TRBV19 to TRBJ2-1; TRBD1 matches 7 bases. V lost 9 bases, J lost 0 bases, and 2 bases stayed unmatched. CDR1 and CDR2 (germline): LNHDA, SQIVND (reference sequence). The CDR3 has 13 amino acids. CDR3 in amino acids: CASRDSSYNEQFF. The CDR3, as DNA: TGTGCCAGCCGGGACAGCTCCTACAATGAGCAGTTCTTC.